A selection of T cell receptor beta chains follows, all from one sample in a study of cytomegalovirus exposure and HLA in healthy donors. The data were produced by immunoSEQ multiplex PCR, yet TCRdb's version contains in-frame clones alone and is incomplete. This sample has some 100,000 clones, with over 60% found just once. The sequenced material came from PBMCs. The receptors here all came from a female donor in good health and CMV-seropositive. The CDR3 runs from the conserved cysteine through the conserved F or W. A D gene is named only where the DNA matches it firmly. Clone size is shown for a subset of rows, as once, few, many or a class of expanded clone.

V gene: TRBV9
J gene: TRBJ1-2
clone size: NA
D gene: TRBD1
CDR3 protein: CASSEDRGINYGYTF
CDR3 DNA: TGTGCCAGCAGCGAGGACAGGGGTATAAACTATGGCTACACCTTC

V gene: TRBV12-5
J gene: TRBJ1-2
clone size: NA
D gene: TRBD1
CDR3 protein: CASGSNRDSYNYGYTF
CDR3 DNA: TGTGCTAGTGGTTCCAACCGGGACAGCTATAACTATGGCTACACCTTC

V gene: TRBV12-2
J gene: TRBJ1-6
clone size: NA
D gene: NA
CDR3 protein: CASRLNRGTGHSPLHF
CDR3 DNA: TGTGCAAGTCGCTTAAATCGAGGGACAGGGCATTCACCCCTCCACTTT

V gene: TRBV5-1
J gene: TRBJ2-3
clone size: NA
D gene: NA
CDR3 protein: CASSSRRLFGDTQYF
CDR3 DNA: TGCGCCAGCAGCTCTCGCCGTCTCTTCGGTGATACGCAGTATTTT

V gene: TRBV29-1
J gene: TRBJ2-1
clone size: once
D gene: NA
CDR3 protein: CSPRIYNEQFF
CDR3 DNA: TGCAGCCCGAGGATCTACAATGAGCAGTTCTTC

V gene: TRBV7-2
J gene: TRBJ1-2
clone size: NA
D gene: NA
CDR3 protein: CASSLARGYGYTF
CDR3 DNA: TGTGCCAGCAGCTTAGCAAGGGGCTATGGCTACACCTTC

V gene: TRBV19
J gene: TRBJ1-1
clone size: NA
D gene: TRBD1
CDR3 protein: CASTPRDRLALNTEAFF
CDR3 DNA: TGTGCCAGTACCCCCCGGGACAGGCTGGCCTTGAACACTGAAGCTTTCTTT

V gene: TRBV7-9
J gene: TRBJ2-1
clone size: NA
D gene: TRBD2
CDR3 protein: CASSPGGLAGHNEQFF
CDR3 DNA: TGTGCCAGCAGCCCCGGGGGGCTAGCGGGGCACAATGAGCAGTTCTTC

V gene: TRBV2
J gene: TRBJ2-4
clone size: few
D gene: NA
CDR3 protein: CASSEAFEGAKNIQYF
CDR3 DNA: TGTGCCAGCAGTGAAGCGTTTGAGGGAGCCAAAAACATTCAGTACTTC

V gene: TRBV9
J gene: TRBJ2-7
clone size: once
D gene: TRBD2
CDR3 protein: CASSVRGGGLAGRSSYEQYF
CDR3 DNA: TGTGCCAGCAGCGTTAGAGGGGGCGGTCTAGCGGGGCGAAGCTCCTACGAGCAGTACTTC

V gene: TRBV19
J gene: TRBJ2-7
clone size: NA
D gene: TRBD2
CDR3 protein: CASSALTSGGASYEQYF
CDR3 DNA: TGTGCCAGTAGTGCCCTAACTAGCGGGGGGGCCTCCTACGAGCAGTACTTC

V gene: TRBV10-2
J gene: TRBJ2-5
clone size: NA
D gene: TRBD2
CDR3 protein: CASRLSGGAVQETQYF
CDR3 DNA: TGCGCCAGCCGGCTTAGCGGGGGGGCAGTCCAAGAGACCCAGTACTTC

V gene: TRBV7-9
J gene: TRBJ1-2
clone size: NA
D gene: NA
CDR3 protein: CSSTLEGEGAVGGYTF
CDR3 DNA: TGTTCCAGCACCCTAGAGGGCGAGGGAGCAGTAGGTGGCTACACCTTC

V gene: TRBV2
J gene: TRBJ1-6
clone size: NA
D gene: NA
CDR3 protein: CASSDRMSSGNSPLHF
CDR3 DNA: TGTGCCAGCAGCGACCGTATGTCGTCGGGGAATTCACCCCTCCACTTT

V gene: TRBV18
J gene: TRBJ2-7
clone size: NA
D gene: TRBD1
CDR3 protein: CASEGQGRYEQYF
CDR3 DNA: TGTGCCAGCGAAGGACAGGGCCGCTACGAGCAGTACTTC

V gene: TRBV9
J gene: TRBJ2-5
clone size: NA
D gene: NA
CDR3 protein: CASSVGWGVQETQYF
CDR3 DNA: TGTGCCAGCAGCGTAGGATGGGGGGTGCAGGAGACCCAGTACTTC

V gene: TRBV4-1
J gene: TRBJ2-7
clone size: NA
D gene: TRBD1
CDR3 protein: CASSQPGTGIYEQYF
CDR3 DNA: TGCGCCAGCAGCCAACCCGGGACAGGGATCTACGAGCAGTACTTC

V gene: TRBV14
J gene: TRBJ2-7
clone size: NA
D gene: TRBD1
CDR3 protein: CASSQDRKQGLGEQYF
CDR3 DNA: TGTGCCAGCAGCCAAGATCGAAAACAGGGGTTGGGAGAGCAGTACTTC

V gene: TRBV5-1
J gene: TRBJ1-3
clone size: NA
D gene: NA
CDR3 protein: CASSLSVRPSSGNTIYF
CDR3 DNA: TGCGCCAGCAGCTTGTCCGTTAGACCTAGCTCTGGAAACACCATATATTTT

V gene: TRBV7-2
J gene: TRBJ2-7
clone size: NA
D gene: NA
CDR3 protein: CASSLNAGQSYEQYF
CDR3 DNA: TGTGCCAGCAGCTTAAATGCGGGGCAAAGCTACGAGCAGTACTTC

V gene: TRBV5-1
J gene: TRBJ1-1
clone size: NA
D gene: NA
CDR3 protein: CASSLEAGAEAFF
CDR3 DNA: TGCGCCAGCAGCTTGGAGGCAGGGGCTGAAGCTTTCTTT

V gene: TRBV18
J gene: TRBJ2-2
clone size: NA
D gene: TRBD1
CDR3 protein: CASSLAGQGTNGELFF
CDR3 DNA: TGTGCCAGCTCCCTGGCTGGACAGGGGACGAACGGGGAGCTGTTTTTT

V gene: TRBV18
J gene: TRBJ2-3
clone size: NA
D gene: NA
CDR3 protein: CASSPPLETQYF
CDR3 DNA: TGTGCCAGCTCACCACCTTTAGAGACGCAGTATTTT

V gene: TRBV25-1
J gene: TRBJ2-6
clone size: NA
D gene: NA
CDR3 protein: CASSATVSGANVLTF
CDR3 DNA: TGTGCCAGCAGTGCGACAGTTTCTGGGGCCAACGTCCTGACTTTC